This TCR beta chain was identified in a study of T cell repertoires in cytomegalovirus infection. Study-level points and caveats: Summed frequency of public TCR beta families distinguished CMV carriers with the relevant HLA. Dominating the ex vivo response were HLA-C-restricted CMV-specific TCR beta clonotypes.

TCRdb fed the reads into MiXCR, producing one record per CDR3 protein. Of 310,000 or so distinct CDR3 sequences in the sample, about 8.8% were seen once. This clonotype was seen many times. Its antigen is as yet unknown. The CDR3 loop spans 13 amino acids. The V and J ends lost 2 bases and 7 bases, in that order; junction bases with no gene match: 4. Germline V gene lookup returns CDR1 DFQATT and CDR2 SNEGSKA (reference sequence). The specimen sequenced was PBMCs. The TCR was taken from a human donor in good health (CMV status not recorded). Some clones in this sample may be carry-over from other donors' samples. The chain uses TRBV20-1 and TRBJ2-1, with 8 bases matching TRBD2. CDR3 loop: CSARRGGGNEQFF. CDR3 nucleotides: TGCAGTGCTAGACGGGGGGGCGGGAATGAGCAGTTCTTC.